This entry concerns a single TCR beta chain. Its matching antigen is unknown. The entry originates in a study of identical twins. Study-wide findings and caveats: Out-of-frame TCR alpha sharing in monozygotic twins exceeded recombination model predictions. Twin-shared out-of-frame alpha sequences were enriched for low generation probability. Not following the same donors, the study drew its conclusions from cross-sectional statistical analysis.

Template switching introduced a universal primer site, and the cDNA bore unique molecular identifiers. TCRdb analysed the 5' RACE reads with MiXCR anew, one entry per CDR3 protein. The sample shows some 320,000 distinct CDR3 sequences, roughly 12% of them seen only once. V shed 3 bases and J shed 8 bases, with 13 bases lying between them. Germline V gives CDR1 MGHRA, CDR2 YSYEKL. This CDR3 is built from 14 residues. This same sample was also part of a study on yellow fever vaccine responses in identical twins.

The chain is built from TRBV4-1 and TRBJ1-4, with TRBD1 as a possible D gene (5 bases). This sequence was found in a woman younger than 35 in good health. Sequences were obtained from CD8+ T cells sorted from blood. The CDR3 region has the DNA TGCGCCAGCAGCCAGGCAGGGTTTAGAGAAAAACTGTTTTTT. It yields the protein CASSQAGFREKLFF.